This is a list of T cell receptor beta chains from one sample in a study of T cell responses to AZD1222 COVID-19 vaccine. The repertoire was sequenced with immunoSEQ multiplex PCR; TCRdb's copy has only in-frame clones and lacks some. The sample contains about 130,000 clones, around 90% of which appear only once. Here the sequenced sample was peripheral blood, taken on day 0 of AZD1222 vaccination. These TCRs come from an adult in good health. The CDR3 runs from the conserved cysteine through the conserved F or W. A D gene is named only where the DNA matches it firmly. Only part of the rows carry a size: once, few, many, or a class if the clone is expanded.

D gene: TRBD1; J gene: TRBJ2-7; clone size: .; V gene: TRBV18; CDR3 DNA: TGTGCCAGCTCACCACAAACAGGACAGGGGTACGAGCAGTACTTC; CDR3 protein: CASSPQTGQGYEQYF
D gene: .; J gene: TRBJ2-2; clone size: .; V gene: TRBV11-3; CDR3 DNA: TGTGCCAGCAGCCCCCGAAGGGCCAACACCGGGGAGCTGTTTTTT; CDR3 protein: CASSPRRANTGELFF
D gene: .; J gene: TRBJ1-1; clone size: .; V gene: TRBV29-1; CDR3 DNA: TGCAGCGCCGAGAACACTGAAGCTTTCTTT; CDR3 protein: CSAENTEAFF
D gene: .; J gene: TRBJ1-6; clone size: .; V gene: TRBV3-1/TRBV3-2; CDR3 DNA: TGTGCCAGCAGCCAAGTGTGGCAAAAGGATTCACCCCTCCACTTT; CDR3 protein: CASSQVWQKDSPLHF
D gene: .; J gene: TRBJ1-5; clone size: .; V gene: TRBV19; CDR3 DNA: TGTGCCAGTAGTACGACAGCTTATAGCAATCAGCCCCAGCATTTT; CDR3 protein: CASSTTAYSNQPQHF
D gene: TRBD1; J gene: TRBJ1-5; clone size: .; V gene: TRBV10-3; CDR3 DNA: TGTGCCATCAGTGAGGGACAGGGTGGGAGTCTTCAGCCCCAGCATTTT; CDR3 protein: CAISEGQGGSLQPQHF
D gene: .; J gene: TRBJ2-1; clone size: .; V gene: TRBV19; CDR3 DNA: TGTGCCAGCAGCCTCCAGGGCGCCAGCTCCTACAATGAGCAGTTCTTC; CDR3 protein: CASSLQGASSYNEQFF
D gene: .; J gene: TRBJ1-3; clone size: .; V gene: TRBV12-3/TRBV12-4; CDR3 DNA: TGTGCCAGCTCCTGGGGGGGAAACACCATATATTTT; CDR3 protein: CASSWGGNTIYF
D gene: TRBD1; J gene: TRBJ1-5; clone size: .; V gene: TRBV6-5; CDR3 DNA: TGTGCCAGCGGATCCACAGGGGATAATCAGCCCCAGCATTTT; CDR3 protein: CASGSTGDNQPQHF
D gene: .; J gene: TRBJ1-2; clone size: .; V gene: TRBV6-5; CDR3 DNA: TGTGCCAGCAGTTACTCCCAGGGGCCAAACTATGGCTACACCTTC; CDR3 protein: CASSYSQGPNYGYTF
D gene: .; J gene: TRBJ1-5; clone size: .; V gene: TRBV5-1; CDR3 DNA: TGCGCCAGCAGCTTGGTTCCGGGTAGCAATCAGCCCCAGCATTTT; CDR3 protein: CASSLVPGSNQPQHF
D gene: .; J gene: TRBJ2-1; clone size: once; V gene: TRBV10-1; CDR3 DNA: TGCGCCAGCAGTGAGTCTGCGACCCCACTGACGTTCTTC; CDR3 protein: CASSESATPLTFF
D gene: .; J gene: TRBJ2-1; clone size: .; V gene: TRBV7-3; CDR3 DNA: TGTGCCAGCAGCTCGGACTACCCCAATGAGCAGTTCTTC; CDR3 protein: CASSSDYPNEQFF
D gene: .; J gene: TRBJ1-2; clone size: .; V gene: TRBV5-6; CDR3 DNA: TGTGCCAGCACCCGGGGGACAATCTATGGCTACACCTTC; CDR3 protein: CASTRGTIYGYTF
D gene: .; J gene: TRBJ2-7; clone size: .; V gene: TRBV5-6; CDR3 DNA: TGTGCCAGCAGCTTATCCGGGGCGGACTACGAGCAGTACTTC; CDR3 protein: CASSLSGADYEQYF
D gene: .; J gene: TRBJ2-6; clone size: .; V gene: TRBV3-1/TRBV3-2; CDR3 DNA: TGTGCCAGCAGACTTTTATTGGGGACAACTGGGGCCAACGTCCTGACTTTC; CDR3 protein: CASRLLLGTTGANVLTF